This paragraph reports one TCR beta chain. These data originate in a study of blood T cell repertoires in COVID-19. In the authors' methods: Cell counts per sample came from amplifying reference gene primers. Sequencing was performed with immunoSEQ multiplex PCR; in TCRdb, only in-frame clones are kept and a portion is missing. V, J and clone size are taken as reported in that table, and D and trimming were inferred from the DNA itself. The profile shows tens of thousands of clones, around nine tenths of them singletons. In germline, CDR1 is SGHTA, CDR2 FQGTGA. This CDR3 contains 13 residues. Trimming removed 5 bases from V and 4 bases from J, with 10 bases in between.

Sequencing was carried out using peripheral blood. J is TRBJ2-3 and V is TRBV7-3; D might be TRBD2 (7 bases). The source of this sequence is a man aged 65-85 years with active or convalescent COVID-19. The CDR3 bases are TGTGCCAGCAGCACAGGGAGGGCAGATACGCAGTATTTT. As protein: CASSTGRADTQYF. The variable domain in full, completed from reference TRBV7-3 and TRBJ2-3, reads GAGVSQTPSNKVTEKGKYVELRCDPISGHTALYWYRQSLGQGPEFLIYFQGTGAADDSGLPNDRFFAVRPEGSVSTLKIQRTERGDSAVYLCASSTGRADTQYFGPGTRLTVL.